This T cell receptor beta chain stems from a study of blood T cell repertoires in COVID-19. With 7 bases clipped from V and 4 bases from J, the junction kept 6 bases outside the gene matches. CDR3 length: 15 residues. Germline V lookup: CDR1 SGHRS, CDR2 YFSETQ. The table came from immunoSEQ multiplex PCR; TCRdb's copy has only in-frame clones and leaves some out. The sample holds some 72,000 clones, about nine tenths seen once. The chain combines TRBV5-1 with TRBJ2-2; 11 nucleotides match TRBD1. The sample taken for sequencing was peripheral blood. This receptor was taken from a man in his forties or fifties with active or convalescent COVID-19. DNA of the CDR3: TGCGCCAGCGGCACCGGGACAGGGGGCACCGGGGAGCTGTTTTTT. The encoded protein is CASGTGTGGTGELFF.